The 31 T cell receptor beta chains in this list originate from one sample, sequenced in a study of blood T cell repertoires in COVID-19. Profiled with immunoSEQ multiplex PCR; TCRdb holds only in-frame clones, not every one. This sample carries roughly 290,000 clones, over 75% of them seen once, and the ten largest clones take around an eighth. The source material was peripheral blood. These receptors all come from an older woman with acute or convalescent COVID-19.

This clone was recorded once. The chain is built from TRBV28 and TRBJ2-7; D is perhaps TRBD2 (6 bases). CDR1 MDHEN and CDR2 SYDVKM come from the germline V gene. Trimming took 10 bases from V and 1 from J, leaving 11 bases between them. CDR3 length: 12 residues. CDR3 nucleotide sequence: TGTGCCACGATAGGGACTTCCTACGAGCAGTACTTC. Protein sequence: CATIGTSYEQYF.

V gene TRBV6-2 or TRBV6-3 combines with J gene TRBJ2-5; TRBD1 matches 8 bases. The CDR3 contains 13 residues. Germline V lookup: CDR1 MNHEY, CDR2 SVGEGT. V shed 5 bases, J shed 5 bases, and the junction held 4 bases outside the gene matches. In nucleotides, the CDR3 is TGTGCCAGCAGTGGGACAGGCGTGGAGACCCAGTACTTC. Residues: CASSGTGVETQYF.

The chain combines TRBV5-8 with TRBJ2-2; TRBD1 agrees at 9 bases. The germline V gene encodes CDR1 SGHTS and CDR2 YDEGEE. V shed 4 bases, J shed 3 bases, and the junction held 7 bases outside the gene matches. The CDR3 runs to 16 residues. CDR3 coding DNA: TGTGCCAGCAGCCCTAACAGGGGGCTTTACACCGGGGAGCTGTTTTTT. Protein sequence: CASSPNRGLYTGELFF.

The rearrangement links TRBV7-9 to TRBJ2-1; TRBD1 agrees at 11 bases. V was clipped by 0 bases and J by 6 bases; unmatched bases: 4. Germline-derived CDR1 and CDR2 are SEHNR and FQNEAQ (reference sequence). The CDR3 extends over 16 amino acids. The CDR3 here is CASSLAFGTGGNEQFF. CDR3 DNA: TGTGCCAGCAGCTTAGCTTTTGGGACAGGGGGCAATGAGCAGTTCTTC.

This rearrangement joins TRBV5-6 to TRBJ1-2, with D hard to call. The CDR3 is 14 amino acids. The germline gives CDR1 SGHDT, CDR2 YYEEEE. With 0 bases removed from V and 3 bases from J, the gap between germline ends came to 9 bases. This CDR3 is CASSLDSPDYGYTF. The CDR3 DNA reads TGTGCCAGCAGCTTGGACTCCCCTGACTATGGCTACACCTTC.

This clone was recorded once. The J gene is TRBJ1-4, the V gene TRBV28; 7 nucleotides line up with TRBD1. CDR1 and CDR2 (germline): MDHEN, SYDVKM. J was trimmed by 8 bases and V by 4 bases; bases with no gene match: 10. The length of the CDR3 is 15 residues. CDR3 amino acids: CASSSTDRVREKLFF. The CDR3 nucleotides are TGTGCCAGCAGTTCAACCGACAGGGTGAGAGAAAAACTGTTTTTT.

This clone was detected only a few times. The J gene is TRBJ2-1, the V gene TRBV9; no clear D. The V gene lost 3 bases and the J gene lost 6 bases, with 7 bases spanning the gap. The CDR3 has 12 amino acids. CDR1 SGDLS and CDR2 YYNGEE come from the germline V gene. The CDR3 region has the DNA TGTGCCAGCAGCGGCCTCGGCAATGAGCAGTTCTTC. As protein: CASSGLGNEQFF. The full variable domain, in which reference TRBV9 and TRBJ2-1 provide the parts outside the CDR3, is DSGVTQTPKHLITATGQRVTLRCSPRSGDLSVYWYQQSLDQGLQFLIQYYNGEERAKGNILERFSAQQFPDLHSELNLSSLELGDSALYFCASSGLGNEQFFGPGTRLTVL.

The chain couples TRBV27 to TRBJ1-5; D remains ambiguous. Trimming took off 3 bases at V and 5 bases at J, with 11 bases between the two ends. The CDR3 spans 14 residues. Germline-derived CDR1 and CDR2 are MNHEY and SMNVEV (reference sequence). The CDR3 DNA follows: TGTGCCAGCAGTTTTCGCGGAGGCTATCAGCCCCAGCATTTT. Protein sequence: CASSFRGGYQPQHF.

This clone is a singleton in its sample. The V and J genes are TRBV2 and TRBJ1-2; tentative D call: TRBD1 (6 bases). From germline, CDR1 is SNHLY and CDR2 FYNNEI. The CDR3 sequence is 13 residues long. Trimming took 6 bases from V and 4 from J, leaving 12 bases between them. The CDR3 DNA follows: TGTGCCAGCAGCGTAGGGACATCCTATGGCTACACCTTC. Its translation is CASSVGTSYGYTF.

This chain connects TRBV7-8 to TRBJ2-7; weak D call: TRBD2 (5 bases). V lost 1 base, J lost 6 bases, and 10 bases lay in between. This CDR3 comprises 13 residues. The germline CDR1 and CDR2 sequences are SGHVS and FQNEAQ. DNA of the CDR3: TGTGCCAGCAGCTTAGGCCTAGCCTCCGAGCAGTACTTC. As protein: CASSLGLASEQYF.

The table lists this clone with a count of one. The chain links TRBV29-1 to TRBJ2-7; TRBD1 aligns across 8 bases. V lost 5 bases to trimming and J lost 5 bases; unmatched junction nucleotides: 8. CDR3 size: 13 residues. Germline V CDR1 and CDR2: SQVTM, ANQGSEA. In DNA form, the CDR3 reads TGCAGCGTTAAGGGACAGGCGTTGCACGAGCAGTACTTC. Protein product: CSVKGQALHEQYF.

CDR3 amino acids: CASSVVQRGAQETQYF. DNA for the CDR3: TGTGCCAGCAGCGTAGTACAGCGGGGGGCCCAAGAGACCCAGTACTTC. This chain connects TRBV9 to TRBJ2-5; 9 positions match TRBD2. The length of the CDR3 is 16 residues. Germline-derived CDR1 and CDR2 are SGDLS and YYNGEE. Trimming cost V 0 bases and J 1 base; bases outside gene matches: 4.

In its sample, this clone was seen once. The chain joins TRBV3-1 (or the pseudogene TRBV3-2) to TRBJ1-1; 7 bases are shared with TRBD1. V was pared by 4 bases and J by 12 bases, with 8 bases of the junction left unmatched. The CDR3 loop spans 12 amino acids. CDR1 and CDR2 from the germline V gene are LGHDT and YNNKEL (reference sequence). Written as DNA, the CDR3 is TGTGCCAGCAGCCGAGGGGGCAGGGATACTTTCTTT. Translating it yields CASSRGGRDTFF.

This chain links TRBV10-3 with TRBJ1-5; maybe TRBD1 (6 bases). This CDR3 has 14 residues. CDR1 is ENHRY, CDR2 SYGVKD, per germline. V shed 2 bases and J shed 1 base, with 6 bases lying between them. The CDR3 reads CAISEQGSNQPQHF. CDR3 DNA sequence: TGTGCCATCAGTGAGCAGGGGAGCAATCAGCCCCAGCATTTT.

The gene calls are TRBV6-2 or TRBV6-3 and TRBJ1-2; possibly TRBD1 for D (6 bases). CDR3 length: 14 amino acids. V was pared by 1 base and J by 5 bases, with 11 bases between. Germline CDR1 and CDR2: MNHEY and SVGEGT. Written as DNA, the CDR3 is TGTGCCAGCAGTTACTTCGGGGGGCCTTATGGCTACACCTTC. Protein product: CASSYFGGPYGYTF.

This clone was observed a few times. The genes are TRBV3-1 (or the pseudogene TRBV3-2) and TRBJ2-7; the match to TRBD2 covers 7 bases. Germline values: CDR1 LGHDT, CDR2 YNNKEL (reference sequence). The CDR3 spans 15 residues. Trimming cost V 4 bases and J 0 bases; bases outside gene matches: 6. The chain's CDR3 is CASSPSRLASYEQYF. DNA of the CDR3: TGTGCCAGCAGCCCCAGTAGACTAGCCTCCTACGAGCAGTACTTC.

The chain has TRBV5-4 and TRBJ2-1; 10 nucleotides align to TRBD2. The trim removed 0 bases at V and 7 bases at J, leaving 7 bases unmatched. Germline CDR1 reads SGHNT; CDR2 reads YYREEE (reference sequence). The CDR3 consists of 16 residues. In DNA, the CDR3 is TGTGCCAGCAGCTTGGGGGGTCTAGCGGGGGCTAATGAGCAGTTCTTC. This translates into CASSLGGLAGANEQFF.

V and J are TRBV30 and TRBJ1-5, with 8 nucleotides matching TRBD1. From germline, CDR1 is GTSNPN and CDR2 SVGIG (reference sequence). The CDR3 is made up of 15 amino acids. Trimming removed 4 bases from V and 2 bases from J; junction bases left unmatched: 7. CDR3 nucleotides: TGTGCCTGGACCAGGGGGCGCGAAGGCAATCAGCCCCAGCATTTT. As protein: CAWTRGREGNQPQHF.

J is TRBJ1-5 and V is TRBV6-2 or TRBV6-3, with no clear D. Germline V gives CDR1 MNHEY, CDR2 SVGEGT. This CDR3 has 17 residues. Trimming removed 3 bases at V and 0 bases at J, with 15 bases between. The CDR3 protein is CASSYLRTGYSNQPQHF. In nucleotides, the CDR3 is TGTGCCAGCAGTTATCTGAGGACGGGGTATAGCAATCAGCCCCAGCATTTT.

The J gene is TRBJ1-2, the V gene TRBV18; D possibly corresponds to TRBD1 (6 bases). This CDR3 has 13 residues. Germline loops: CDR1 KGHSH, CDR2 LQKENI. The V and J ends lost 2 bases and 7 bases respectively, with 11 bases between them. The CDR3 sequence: CASSPAGAAGYTF. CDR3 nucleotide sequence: TGTGCCAGCTCACCAGCGGGGGCGGCTGGCTACACCTTC. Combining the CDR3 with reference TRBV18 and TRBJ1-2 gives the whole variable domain NAGVMQNPRHLVRRRGQEARLRCSPMKGHSHVYWYRQLPEEGLKFMVYLQKENIIDESGMPKERFSAEFPKEGPSILRIQQVVRGDSAAYFCASSPAGAAGYTFGSGTRLTVV.

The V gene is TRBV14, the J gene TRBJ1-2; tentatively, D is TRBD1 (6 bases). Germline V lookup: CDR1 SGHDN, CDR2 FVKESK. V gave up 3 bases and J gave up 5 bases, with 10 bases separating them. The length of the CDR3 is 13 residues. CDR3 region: CASSHRDTYGYTF. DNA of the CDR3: TGTGCCAGCAGCCACCGGGACACATATGGCTACACCTTC.

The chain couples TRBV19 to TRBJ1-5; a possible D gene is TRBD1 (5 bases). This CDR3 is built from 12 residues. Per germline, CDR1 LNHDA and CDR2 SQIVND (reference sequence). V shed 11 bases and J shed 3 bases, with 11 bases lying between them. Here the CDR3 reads CAAQGFNQPQHF. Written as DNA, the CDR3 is TGTGCCGCTCAGGGCTTCAATCAGCCCCAGCATTTT.

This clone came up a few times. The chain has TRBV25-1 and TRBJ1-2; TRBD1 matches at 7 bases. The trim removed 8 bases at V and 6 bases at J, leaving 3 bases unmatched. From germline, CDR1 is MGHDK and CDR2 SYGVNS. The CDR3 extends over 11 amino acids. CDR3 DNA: TGTGCCAGCGGGGGACAGAATGGCTACACCTTC. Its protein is CASGGQNGYTF.

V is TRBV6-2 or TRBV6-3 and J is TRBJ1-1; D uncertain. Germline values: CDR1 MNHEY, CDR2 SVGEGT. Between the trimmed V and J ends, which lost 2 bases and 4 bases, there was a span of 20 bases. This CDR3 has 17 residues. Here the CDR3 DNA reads TGTGCCAGCAGTTACGATCGTGCTGAATCTTGGAGCACTGAAGCTTTCTTT. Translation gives CASSYDRAESWSTEAFF.

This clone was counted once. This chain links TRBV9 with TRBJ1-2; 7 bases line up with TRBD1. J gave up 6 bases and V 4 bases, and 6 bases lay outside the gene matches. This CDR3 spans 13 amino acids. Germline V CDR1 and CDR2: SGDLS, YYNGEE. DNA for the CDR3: TGTGCCAGCAGCCCCCGACAGGGCGATGGCTACACCTTC. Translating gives CASSPRQGDGYTF.

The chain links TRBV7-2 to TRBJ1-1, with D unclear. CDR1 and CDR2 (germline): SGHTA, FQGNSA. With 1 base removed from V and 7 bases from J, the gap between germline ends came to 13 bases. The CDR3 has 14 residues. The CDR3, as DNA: TGTGCCAGCAGCTTAGGCATCGGGTTGTTTGAAGCTTTCTTT. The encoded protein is CASSLGIGLFEAFF.

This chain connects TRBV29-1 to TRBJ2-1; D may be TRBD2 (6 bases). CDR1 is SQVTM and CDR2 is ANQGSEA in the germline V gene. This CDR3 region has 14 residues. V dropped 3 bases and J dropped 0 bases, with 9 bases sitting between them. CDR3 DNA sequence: TGCAGCGTTGAGACCGGGAGCTCCTACAATGAGCAGTTCTTC. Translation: CSVETGSSYNEQFF.

CDR3: CASSLPGTGRTGELFF. CDR3 sequence (DNA): TGTGCCAGTAGCCTGCCCGGGACAGGGAGGACCGGGGAGCTGTTTTTT. The gene calls are TRBV19 and TRBJ2-2; 9 nucleotides match TRBD1. The CDR3 runs 16 residues. The V gene's germline CDR1 is LNHDA and CDR2 SQIVND (reference sequence). With 6 bases clipped from V and 5 bases from J, the junction kept 10 bases outside the gene matches.

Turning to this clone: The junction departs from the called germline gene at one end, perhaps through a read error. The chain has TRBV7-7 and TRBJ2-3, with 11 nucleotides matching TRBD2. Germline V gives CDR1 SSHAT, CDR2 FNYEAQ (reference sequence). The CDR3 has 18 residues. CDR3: CASSLGLAGGPGEDTQYF. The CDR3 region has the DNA TGTGCTAGCAGCTTAGGGCTAGCGGGAGGCCCGGGAGAAGATACGCAGTATTTT.

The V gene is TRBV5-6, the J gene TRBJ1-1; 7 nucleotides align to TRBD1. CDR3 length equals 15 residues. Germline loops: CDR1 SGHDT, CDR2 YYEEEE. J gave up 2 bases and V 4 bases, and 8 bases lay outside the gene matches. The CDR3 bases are TGTGCCAGCAGCGTGGGACAGACGTATAACACTGAAGCTTTCTTT. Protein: CASSVGQTYNTEAFF.

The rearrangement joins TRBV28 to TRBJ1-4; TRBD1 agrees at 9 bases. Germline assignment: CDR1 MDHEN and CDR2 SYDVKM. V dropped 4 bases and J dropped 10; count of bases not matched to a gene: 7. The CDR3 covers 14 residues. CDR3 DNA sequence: TGTGCCAGCAGTTCGGGACAGGGTACGGGAAAACTGTTTTTT. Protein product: CASSSGQGTGKLFF. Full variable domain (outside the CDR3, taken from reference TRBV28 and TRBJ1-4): DVKVTQSSRYLVKRTGEKVFLECVQDMDHENMFWYRQDPGLGLRLIYFSYDVKMKEKGDIPEGYSVSREKKERFSLILESASTNQTSMYLCASSSGQGTGKLFFGSGTQLSVL.